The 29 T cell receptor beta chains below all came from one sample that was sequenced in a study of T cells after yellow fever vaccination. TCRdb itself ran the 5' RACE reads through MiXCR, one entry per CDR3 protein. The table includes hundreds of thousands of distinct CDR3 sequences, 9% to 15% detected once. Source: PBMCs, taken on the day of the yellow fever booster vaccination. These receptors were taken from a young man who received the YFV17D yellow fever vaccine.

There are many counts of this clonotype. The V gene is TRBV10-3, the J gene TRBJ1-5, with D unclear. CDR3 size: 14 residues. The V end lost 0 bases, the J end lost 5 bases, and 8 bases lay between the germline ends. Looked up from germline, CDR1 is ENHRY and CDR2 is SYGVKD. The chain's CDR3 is CAISESGWDQPQHF. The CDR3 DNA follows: TGTGCCATCAGTGAGTCGGGGTGGGATCAGCCCCAGCATTTT.

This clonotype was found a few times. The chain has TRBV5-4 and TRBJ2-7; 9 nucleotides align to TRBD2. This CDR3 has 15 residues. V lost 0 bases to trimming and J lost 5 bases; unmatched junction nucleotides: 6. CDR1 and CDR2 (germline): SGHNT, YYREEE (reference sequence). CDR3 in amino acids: CASSLVAGVFHEQYF. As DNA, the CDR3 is TGTGCCAGCAGCTTGGTAGCGGGAGTTTTCCACGAGCAGTACTTC.

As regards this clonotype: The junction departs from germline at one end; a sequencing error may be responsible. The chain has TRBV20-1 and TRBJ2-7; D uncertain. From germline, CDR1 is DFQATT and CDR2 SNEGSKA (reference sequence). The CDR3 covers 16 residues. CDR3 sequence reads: CCARERALMYSYEQYF. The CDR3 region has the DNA TGCTGTGCTAGAGAAAGGGCCCTTATGTACTCCTACGAGCAGTACTTC.

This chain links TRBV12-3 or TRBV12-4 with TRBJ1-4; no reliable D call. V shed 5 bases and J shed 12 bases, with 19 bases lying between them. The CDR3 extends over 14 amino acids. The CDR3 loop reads CASSAVKGGLELFF. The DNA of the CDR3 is TGTGCCAGCAGTGCGGTTAAGGGAGGGTTGGAACTGTTTTTT.

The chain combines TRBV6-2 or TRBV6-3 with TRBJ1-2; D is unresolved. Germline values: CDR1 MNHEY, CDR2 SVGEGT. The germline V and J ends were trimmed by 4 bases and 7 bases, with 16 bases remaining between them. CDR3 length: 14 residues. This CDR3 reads CASSSRHLSSGYTF. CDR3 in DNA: TGTGCCAGCAGTTCCCGTCATTTGAGCAGTGGCTACACCTTC.

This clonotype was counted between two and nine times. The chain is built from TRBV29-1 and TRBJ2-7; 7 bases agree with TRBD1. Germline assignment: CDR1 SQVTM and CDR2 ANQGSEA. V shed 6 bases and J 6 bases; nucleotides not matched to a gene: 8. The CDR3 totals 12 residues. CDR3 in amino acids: CSVVTGVSEQYF. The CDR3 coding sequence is TGCAGCGTCGTTACAGGGGTTTCCGAGCAGTACTTC.

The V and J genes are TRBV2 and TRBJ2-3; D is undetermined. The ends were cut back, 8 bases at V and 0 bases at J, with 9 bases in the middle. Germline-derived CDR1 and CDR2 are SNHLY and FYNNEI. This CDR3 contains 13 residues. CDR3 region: CASGPVSTDTQYF. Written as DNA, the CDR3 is TGTGCCAGCGGGCCAGTGAGCACAGATACGCAGTATTTT.

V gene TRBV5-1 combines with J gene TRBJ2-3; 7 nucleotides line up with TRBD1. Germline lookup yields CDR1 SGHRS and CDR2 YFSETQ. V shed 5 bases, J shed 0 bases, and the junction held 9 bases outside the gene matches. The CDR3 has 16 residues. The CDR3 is CASREDRALSTDTQYF. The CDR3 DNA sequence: TGCGCCAGCAGGGAAGACAGGGCCCTAAGCACAGATACGCAGTATTTT.

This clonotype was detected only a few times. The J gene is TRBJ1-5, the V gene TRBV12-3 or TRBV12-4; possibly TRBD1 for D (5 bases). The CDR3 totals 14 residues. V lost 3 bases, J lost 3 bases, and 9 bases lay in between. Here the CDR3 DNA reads TGTGCCAGCAGTTTCCAGGGTACCAATCAGCCCCAGCATTTT. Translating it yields CASSFQGTNQPQHF.

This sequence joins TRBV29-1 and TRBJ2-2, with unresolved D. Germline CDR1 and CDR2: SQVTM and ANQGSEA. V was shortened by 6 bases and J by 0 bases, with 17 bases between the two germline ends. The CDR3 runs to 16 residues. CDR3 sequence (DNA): TGCAGCGTGGAACTAAGAACTTACTCGAACACCGGGGAGCTGTTTTTT. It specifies CSVELRTYSNTGELFF.

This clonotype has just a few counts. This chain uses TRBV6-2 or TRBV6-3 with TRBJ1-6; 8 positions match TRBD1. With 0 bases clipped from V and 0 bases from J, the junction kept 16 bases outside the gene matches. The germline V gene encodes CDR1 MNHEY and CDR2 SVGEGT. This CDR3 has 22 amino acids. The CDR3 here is CASSYSRPSRTGLGSYNSPLHF. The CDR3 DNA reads TGTGCCAGCAGTTACTCGAGACCCTCGAGGACAGGGTTGGGCTCCTATAATTCACCCCTCCACTTT.

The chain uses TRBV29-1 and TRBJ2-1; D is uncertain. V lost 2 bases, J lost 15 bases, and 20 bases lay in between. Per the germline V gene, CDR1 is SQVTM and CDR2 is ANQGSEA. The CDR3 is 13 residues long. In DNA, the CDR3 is TGCAGCGTTGAAAAATCGGCTAGTTATCTTAGGTTCTTC. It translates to CSVEKSASYLRFF.

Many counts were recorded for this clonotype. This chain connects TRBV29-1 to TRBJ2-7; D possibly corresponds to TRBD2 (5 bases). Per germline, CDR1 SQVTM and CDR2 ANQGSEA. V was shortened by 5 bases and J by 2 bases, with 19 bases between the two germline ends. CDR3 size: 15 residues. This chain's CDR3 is CSVISPSPNTYEQYF. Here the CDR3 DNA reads TGCAGCGTTATTTCCCCTAGCCCAAATACCTACGAGCAGTACTTC.

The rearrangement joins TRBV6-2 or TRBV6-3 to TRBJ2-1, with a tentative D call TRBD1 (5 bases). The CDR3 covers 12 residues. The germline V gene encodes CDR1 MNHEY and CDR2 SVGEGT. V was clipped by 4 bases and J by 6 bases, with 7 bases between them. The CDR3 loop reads CASSWGPNEQFF. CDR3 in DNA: TGTGCCAGCAGTTGGGGCCCCAATGAGCAGTTCTTC.

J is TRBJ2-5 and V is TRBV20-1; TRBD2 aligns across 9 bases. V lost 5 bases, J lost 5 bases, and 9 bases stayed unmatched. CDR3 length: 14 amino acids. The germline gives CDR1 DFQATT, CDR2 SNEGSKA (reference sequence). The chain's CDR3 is CSAGQRAGGETQYF. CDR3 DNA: TGCAGTGCTGGACAGAGGGCGGGAGGGGAGACCCAGTACTTC.

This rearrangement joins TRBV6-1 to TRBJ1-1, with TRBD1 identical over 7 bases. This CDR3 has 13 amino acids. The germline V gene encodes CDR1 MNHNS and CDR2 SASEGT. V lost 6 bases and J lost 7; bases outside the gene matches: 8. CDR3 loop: CASRLQGRGEAFF. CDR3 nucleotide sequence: TGTGCCAGCAGACTACAGGGGAGAGGTGAAGCTTTCTTT.

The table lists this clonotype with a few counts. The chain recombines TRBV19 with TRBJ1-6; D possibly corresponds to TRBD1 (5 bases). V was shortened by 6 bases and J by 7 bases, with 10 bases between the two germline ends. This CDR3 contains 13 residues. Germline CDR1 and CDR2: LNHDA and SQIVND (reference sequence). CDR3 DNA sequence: TGTGCCAGTAGGGACAACCGCAATTCACCCCTCCACTTT. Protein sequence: CASRDNRNSPLHF.

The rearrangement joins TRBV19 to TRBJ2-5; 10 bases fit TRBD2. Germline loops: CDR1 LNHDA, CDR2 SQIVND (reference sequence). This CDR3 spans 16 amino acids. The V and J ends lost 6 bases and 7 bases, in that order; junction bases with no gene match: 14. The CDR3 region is CASSPEGLAGVRTQYF. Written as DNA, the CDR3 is TGTGCCAGTAGCCCGGAGGGCCTAGCGGGGGTGAGGACCCAGTACTTC.

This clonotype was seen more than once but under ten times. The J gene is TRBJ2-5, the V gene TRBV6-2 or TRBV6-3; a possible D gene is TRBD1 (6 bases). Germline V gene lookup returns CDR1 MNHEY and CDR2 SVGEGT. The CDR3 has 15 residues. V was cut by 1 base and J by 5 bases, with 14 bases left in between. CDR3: CASSYLSGAGETQYF. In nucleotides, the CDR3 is TGTGCCAGCAGTTACTTATCAGGGGCTGGGGAGACCCAGTACTTC.

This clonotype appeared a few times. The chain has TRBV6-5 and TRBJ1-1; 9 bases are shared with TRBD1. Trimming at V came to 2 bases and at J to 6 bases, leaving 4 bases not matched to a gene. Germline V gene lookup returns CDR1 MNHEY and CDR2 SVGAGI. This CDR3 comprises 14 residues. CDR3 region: CASSYRTGASEAFF. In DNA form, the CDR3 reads TGTGCCAGCAGTTACAGGACAGGGGCCTCTGAAGCTTTCTTT.

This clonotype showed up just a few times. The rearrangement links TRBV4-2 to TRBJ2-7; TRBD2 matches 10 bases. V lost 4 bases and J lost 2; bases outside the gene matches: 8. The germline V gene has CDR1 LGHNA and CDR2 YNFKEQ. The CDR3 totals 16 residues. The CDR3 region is CASSRIGTSVTYEQYF. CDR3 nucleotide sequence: TGTGCCAGCAGCCGCATCGGGACTAGCGTAACCTACGAGCAGTACTTC.

For the CDR3, the DNA is TGTGCCAGCAGCCCCTATTCGCTAGCGGGAGGGACTGTTGAGCAGTTCTTC. The encoded protein is CASSPYSLAGGTVEQFF. This chain connects TRBV27 to TRBJ2-1; TRBD2 matches 12 bases. Trimming took 6 bases from V and 9 from J; bases not matched to a gene: 15. Per the germline V gene, CDR1 is MNHEY and CDR2 is SMNVEV (reference sequence). CDR3 length: 17 amino acids.

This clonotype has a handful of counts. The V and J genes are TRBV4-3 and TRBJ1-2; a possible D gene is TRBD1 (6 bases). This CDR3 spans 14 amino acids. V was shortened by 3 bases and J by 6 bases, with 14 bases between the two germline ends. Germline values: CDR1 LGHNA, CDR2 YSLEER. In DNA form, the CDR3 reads TGCGCCAGCAGCCAGAGGGGGGGGGGCGATGGCTACACCTTC. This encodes CASSQRGGGDGYTF.

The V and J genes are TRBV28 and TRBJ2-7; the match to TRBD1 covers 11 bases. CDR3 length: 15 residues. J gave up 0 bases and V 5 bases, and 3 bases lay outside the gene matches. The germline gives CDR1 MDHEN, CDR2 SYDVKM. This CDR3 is CASSPGQGDSYEQYF. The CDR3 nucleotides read TGTGCCAGCAGTCCGGGACAGGGGGACTCCTACGAGCAGTACTTC.

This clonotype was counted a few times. The CDR3 region has the DNA TGTGCCAGCAGCTTAACTCCGTCCGGTGATGGCTACACCTTC. As protein: CASSLTPSGDGYTF. The rearrangement links TRBV7-3 to TRBJ1-2; D unresolved. From germline, CDR1 is SGHTA and CDR2 FQGTGA. V was pared by 0 bases and J by 6 bases, with 11 bases between. The CDR3 is made up of 14 amino acids.

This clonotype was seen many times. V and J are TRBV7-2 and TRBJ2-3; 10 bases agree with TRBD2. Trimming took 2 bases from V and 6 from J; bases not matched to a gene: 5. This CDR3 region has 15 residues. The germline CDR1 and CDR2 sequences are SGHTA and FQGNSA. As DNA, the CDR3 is TGTGCCAGCAGCTTATCTAGCGGGAGTTCGGATACGCAGTATTTT. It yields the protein CASSLSSGSSDTQYF.

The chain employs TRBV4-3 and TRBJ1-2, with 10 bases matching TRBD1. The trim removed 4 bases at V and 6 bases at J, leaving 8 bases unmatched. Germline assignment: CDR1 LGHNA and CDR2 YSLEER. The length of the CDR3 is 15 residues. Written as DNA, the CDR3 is TGCGCCAGCAGCCTTGACGGACAGGGGGAAAATGGCTACACCTTC. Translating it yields CASSLDGQGENGYTF.

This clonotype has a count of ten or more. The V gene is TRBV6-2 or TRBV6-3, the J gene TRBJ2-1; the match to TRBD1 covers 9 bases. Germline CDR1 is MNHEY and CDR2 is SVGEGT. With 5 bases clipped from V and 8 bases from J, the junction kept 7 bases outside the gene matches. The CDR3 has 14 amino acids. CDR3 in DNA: TGTGCCAGCAGTCAACAGGGGGCTGGGGATGAGCAGTTCTTC. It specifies CASSQQGAGDEQFF.

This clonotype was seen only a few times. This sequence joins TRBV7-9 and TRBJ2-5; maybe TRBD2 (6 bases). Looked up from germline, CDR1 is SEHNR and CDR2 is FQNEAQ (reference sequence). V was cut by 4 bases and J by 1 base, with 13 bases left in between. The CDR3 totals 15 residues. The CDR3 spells CASSSGVHFQETQYF. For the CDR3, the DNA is TGTGCCAGCAGCTCGGGGGTGCATTTCCAAGAGACCCAGTACTTC.